This is a list of T cell receptor beta chains from one sample in a study of blood T cell repertoires in COVID-19. Produced via immunoSEQ multiplex PCR; TCRdb's table is partial and in-frame only. The table records some 200,000 clones, 70% to 90% of them present only once. Sequenced input: peripheral blood. These receptors were collected from a man aged 60-69 years with active or convalescent COVID-19. Both conserved end residues are part of each CDR3. D genes are given only for firm matches. The size of a clone is reported for some rows only, either as once, few or many, or as a class for expanded clones.

d_gene	j_gene	v_gene	abundance	CDR3aa	CDR3nt
TRBD2	TRBJ2-7	TRBV7-6	.	CASSPHSGGADEQYF	TGTGCCAGCAGCCCACATAGCGGGGGGGCGGACGAGCAGTACTTC
TRBD2	TRBJ2-5	TRBV2	.	CASSDGGGPQETQYF	TGTGCCAGCAGTGATGGCGGGGGACCGCAAGAGACCCAGTACTTC
TRBD2	TRBJ2-1	TRBV11-2	.	CASSLAPAGDYNEQFF	TGTGCCAGCAGCTTAGCTCCAGCGGGGGATTACAATGAGCAGTTCTTC
TRBD2	TRBJ2-1	TRBV7-2	.	CASIHGGARNEQFF	TGTGCCAGCATACACGGGGGGGCAAGAAATGAGCAGTTCTTC
.	TRBJ2-1	TRBV7-9	.	CASSLKTGSGEQFF	TGTGCCAGCAGCTTAAAAACGGGGTCAGGTGAGCAGTTCTTC
.	TRBJ2-3	TRBV28	.	CASSSDGARVNTQYF	TGTGCCAGCAGTTCCGACGGCGCCCGGGTTAATACGCAGTATTTT
.	TRBJ2-7	TRBV2	.	CASSLQIVYEQYF	TGTGCCAGCAGTCTACAGATCGTCTACGAGCAGTACTTC
.	TRBJ2-5	TRBV4-1	.	CASSQDSGLETQYF	TGCGCCAGCAGCCAAGATTCCGGGTTGGAGACCCAGTACTTC
.	TRBJ1-5	TRBV10-2	.	CASSESSNQPQHF	TGCGCCAGCAGTGAGAGCAGCAATCAGCCCCAGCATTTT
TRBD1	TRBJ1-2	TRBV4-1	.	CASSQADRASYGYTF	TGCGCCAGCAGCCAAGCGGACAGGGCGTCGTATGGCTACACCTTC
.	TRBJ1-5	TRBV2	few	CASRGNNQPQHF	TGTGCCAGCCGGGGAAACAATCAGCCCCAGCATTTT
TRBD1	TRBJ1-2	TRBV29-1	.	CSAQWDRAGGYTF	TGCAGCGCCCAATGGGACAGGGCCGGGGGCTACACCTTC
TRBD1	TRBJ1-3	TRBV4-1	.	CASTPDRALGNTIYF	TGCGCCAGCACCCCGGACAGGGCCCTCGGAAACACCATATATTTT
.	TRBJ1-4	TRBV18	.	CASSPFRGGADEKLFF	TGTGCCAGCTCACCTTTCCGGGGGGGCGCAGATGAAAAACTGTTTTTT
.	TRBJ2-3	TRBV5-4	.	CASSPGEDTQYF	TGTGCCAGCAGCCCCGGGGAAGATACGCAGTATTTT
.	TRBJ1-2	TRBV5-5	.	CASSLDAWRANYGYTF	TGTGCCAGCAGCTTGGATGCGTGGAGAGCTAACTATGGCTACACCTTC
TRBD1	TRBJ1-2	TRBV19	.	CASSPDRVGGYGYTF	TGTGCCAGTAGTCCAGACAGGGTTGGTGGGTATGGCTACACCTTC
.	TRBJ1-1	TRBV5-1	.	CASSLATNRVGEAFF	TGCGCCAGCAGCTTGGCCACAAACAGGGTTGGTGAAGCTTTCTTT
.	TRBJ2-7	TRBV29-1	.	CSVYLGQSNYEQYF	TGCAGCGTTTACTTAGGACAGAGCAACTACGAGCAGTACTTC
.	TRBJ2-7	TRBV7-7	.	CASINLAAGRFSYEQYF	TGTGCCAGCATCAATTTGGCGGCGGGGCGGTTCTCCTACGAGCAGTACTTC
.	TRBJ1-4	TRBV4-2	.	CASSQGTGQTTNEKLFF	TGTGCCAGCAGCCAAGGAACAGGGCAAACAACTAATGAAAAACTGTTTTTT
.	TRBJ1-6	TRBV7-9	.	CASTAPGDSPLHF	TGTGCCAGCACTGCGCCCGGGGATTCACCCCTCCACTTT
.	TRBJ1-1	TRBV11-2	.	CASSLFSRGGGRATEAFF	TGTGCCAGCAGCTTATTTTCCAGGGGTGGCGGCCGGGCCACTGAAGCTTTCTTT
TRBD2	TRBJ2-1	TRBV19	.	CASSNQHGLAGGNEQFF	TGTGCCAGTAGTAACCAGCATGGACTAGCGGGGGGGAATGAGCAGTTCTTC
TRBD2	TRBJ2-1	TRBV19	.	CASSPQAGGYNEQFF	TGTGCCAGTAGCCCCCAGGCGGGGGGTTACAATGAGCAGTTCTTC
.	TRBJ2-3	TRBV19	.	CASSPGRGNTDTQYF	TGTGCCAGTAGTCCGGGACGGGGGAACACAGATACGCAGTATTTT
TRBD1	TRBJ1-2	TRBV30	.	CAWSVGTVYGYTF	TGTGCCTGGAGTGTTGGGACAGTCTATGGCTACACCTTC
TRBD1	TRBJ1-1	TRBV20-1	.	CSASRGLGAFF	TGCAGTGCTAGCAGGGGGCTTGGAGCTTTCTTT
.	TRBJ2-7	TRBV24-1	.	CAPGQGRSYEQYF	TGTGCCCCCGGTCAGGGGCGATCCTACGAGCAGTACTTC
TRBD1	TRBJ1-1	TRBV5-1	.	CASTNRGTSTEAFF	TGCGCCAGCACTAACAGGGGGACGAGCACTGAAGCTTTCTTT
.	TRBJ1-1	TRBV5-1	.	CASSKEQVYEAFF	TGCGCCAGCAGCAAGGAACAGGTTTATGAAGCTTTCTTT
.	TRBJ2-5	TRBV6-5	once	CASRSEGPTQYF	TGTGCCTCCCGGTCAGAGGGCCCTACCCAGTACTTC
TRBD1	TRBJ1-2	TRBV12-3/TRBV12-4	.	CASQQGVGYTF	TGTGCCAGCCAACAGGGGGTAGGCTACACCTTC
.	TRBJ2-2	TRBV6-5	few	CASSTGSRSGELFF	TGTGCCAGCAGTACAGGGAGTAGGTCCGGGGAGCTGTTTTTT
TRBD2	TRBJ2-5	TRBV18	.	CASSSSSGGLQETQYF	TGTGCCAGCTCAAGTTCTAGCGGGGGGCTTCAAGAGACCCAGTACTTC
TRBD1	TRBJ1-3	TRBV19	.	CASSIGTGVAGNTIYF	TGTGCCAGTAGTATCGGGACAGGGGTTGCTGGAAACACCATATATTTT
.	TRBJ1-5	TRBV2	.	CAREFPGHLSNQPQHF	TGTGCCAGAGAATTTCCGGGACACCTTAGCAATCAGCCCCAGCATTTT
TRBD1	TRBJ2-7	TRBV7-2	.	CASSPTGRGSSYEQYF	TGTGCCAGCAGCCCGACAGGCAGGGGGAGCTCCTACGAGCAGTACTTC
TRBD1	TRBJ2-7	TRBV18	.	CASSPGQGSEQYF	TGTGCCAGCTCACCTGGACAGGGATCCGAGCAGTACTTC
.	TRBJ1-1	TRBV2	.	CASSEELPLQGRAWTEAFF	TGTGCCAGCAGTGAAGAATTGCCTTTACAGGGTCGGGCTTGGACTGAAGCTTTCTTT
TRBD2	TRBJ2-1	TRBV2	.	CASSERAGGPNEQFF	TGTGCCAGCAGTGAAAGGGCGGGGGGGCCCAATGAGCAGTTCTTC
TRBD2	TRBJ2-7	TRBV3-1/TRBV3-2	.	CASSQGLAGESSYEQYF	TGTGCCAGCAGCCAAGGACTAGCGGGGGAGAGCTCCTACGAGCAGTACTTC
.	TRBJ2-5	TRBV2	.	CASSFALRETQYF	TGTGCCAGCAGCTTTGCACTTCGGGAGACCCAGTACTTC
.	TRBJ1-1	TRBV6-5	.	CASSRRPSNTEAFF	TGTGCCAGCAGCCGGAGGCCCTCGAACACTGAAGCTTTCTTT
TRBD2	TRBJ2-5	TRBV10-3	once	CAISASGGVGETQYF	TGTGCCATCAGTGCGAGCGGGGGGGTGGGAGAGACCCAGTACTTC
.	TRBJ2-1	TRBV7-2	.	CASSPQPPYNEQFF	TGTGCCAGCAGCCCACAACCGCCGTACAATGAGCAGTTCTTC
TRBD2	TRBJ2-7	TRBV9	once	CASSVEAGETSYEQYF	TGTGCCAGCAGCGTAGAAGCGGGGGAGACCTCCTACGAGCAGTACTTC
.	TRBJ2-5	TRBV3-1/TRBV3-2	.	CASSHSQETQYF	TGTGCCAGCAGCCATAGCCAAGAGACCCAGTACTTC
TRBD1	TRBJ1-5	TRBV5-5	.	CASSWMDRGDQPQHF	TGTGCCAGCAGCTGGATGGACAGGGGGGACCAGCCCCAGCATTTT
.	TRBJ1-2	TRBV10-2	.	CASSELGANMSYTF	TGCGCCAGCAGTGAGTTGGGGGCCAACATGAGCTACACCTTC
.	TRBJ2-7	TRBV5-4	few	CASSGGAEYEQYF	TGTGCCAGCAGCGGGGGCGCCGAATACGAGCAGTACTTC
TRBD1	TRBJ1-1	TRBV29-1	.	CSVPGQGSFRAFF	TGCAGCGTCCCGGGACAGGGGAGTTTTCGGGCTTTCTTT
TRBD1	TRBJ1-6	TRBV5-1	.	CASSLVGTDNSPLHF	TGCGCCAGCAGCTTGGTTGGGACAGATAATTCACCCCTCCACTTT
.	TRBJ1-1	TRBV29-1	.	CSGRITGNTEAFF	TGCAGCGGCCGGATCACAGGGAACACTGAAGCTTTCTTT
TRBD1	TRBJ2-7	TRBV11-2	few	CASSARDREQYF	TGTGCCAGCAGCGCCCGGGACAGAGAGCAGTACTTC
TRBD1	TRBJ1-5	TRBV4-2	.	CASSRIQGDHQPQHF	TGTGCCAGCAGCCGGATACAGGGGGACCATCAGCCCCAGCATTTT
TRBD1	TRBJ1-5	TRBV6-2/TRBV6-3	.	CASSYEKGQGGNQPQHF	TGTGCCAGCAGTTACGAAAAGGGACAGGGTGGCAATCAGCCCCAGCATTTT